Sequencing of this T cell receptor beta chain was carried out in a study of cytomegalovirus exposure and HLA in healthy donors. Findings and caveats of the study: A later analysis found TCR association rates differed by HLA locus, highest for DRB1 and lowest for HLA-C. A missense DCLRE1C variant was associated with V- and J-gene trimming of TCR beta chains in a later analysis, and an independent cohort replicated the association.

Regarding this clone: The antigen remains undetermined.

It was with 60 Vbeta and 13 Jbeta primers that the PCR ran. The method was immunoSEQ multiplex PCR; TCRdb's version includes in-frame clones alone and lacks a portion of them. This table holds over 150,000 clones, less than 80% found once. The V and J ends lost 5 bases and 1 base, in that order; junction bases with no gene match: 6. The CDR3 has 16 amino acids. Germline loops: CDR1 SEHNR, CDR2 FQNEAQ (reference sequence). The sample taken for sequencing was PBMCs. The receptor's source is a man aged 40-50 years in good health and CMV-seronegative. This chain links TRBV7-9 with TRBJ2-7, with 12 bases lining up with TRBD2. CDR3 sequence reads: CASSGWTSGDSYEQYF. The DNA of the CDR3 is TGTGCCAGCAGCGGCTGGACTAGCGGGGATTCCTACGAGCAGTACTTC.